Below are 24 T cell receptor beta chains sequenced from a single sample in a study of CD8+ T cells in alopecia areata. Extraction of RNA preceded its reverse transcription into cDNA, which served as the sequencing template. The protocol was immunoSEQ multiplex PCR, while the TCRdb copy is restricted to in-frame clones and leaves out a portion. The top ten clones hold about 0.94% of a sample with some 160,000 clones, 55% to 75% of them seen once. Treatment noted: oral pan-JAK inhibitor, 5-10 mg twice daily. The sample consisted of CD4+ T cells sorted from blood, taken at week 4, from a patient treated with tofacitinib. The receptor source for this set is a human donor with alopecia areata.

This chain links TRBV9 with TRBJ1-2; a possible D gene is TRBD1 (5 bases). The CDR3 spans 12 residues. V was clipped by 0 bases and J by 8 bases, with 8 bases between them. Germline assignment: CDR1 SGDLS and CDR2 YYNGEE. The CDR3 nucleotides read TGTGCCAGCAGCGTAGGAGGGGACGGCTACACCTTC. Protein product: CASSVGGDGYTF.

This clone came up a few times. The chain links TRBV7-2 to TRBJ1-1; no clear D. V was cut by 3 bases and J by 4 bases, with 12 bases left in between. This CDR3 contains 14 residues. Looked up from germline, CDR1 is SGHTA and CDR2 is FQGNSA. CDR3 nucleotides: TGTGCCAGCAGCTTTCAGGTCTGGACCACTGAAGCTTTCTTT. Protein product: CASSFQVWTTEAFF.

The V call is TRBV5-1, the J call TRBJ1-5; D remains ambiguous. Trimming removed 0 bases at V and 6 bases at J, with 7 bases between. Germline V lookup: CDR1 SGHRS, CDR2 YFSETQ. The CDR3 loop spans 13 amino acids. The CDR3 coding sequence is TGCGCCAGCAGCTTGGAGGGTGCTCAGCCCCAGCATTTT. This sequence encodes CASSLEGAQPQHF.

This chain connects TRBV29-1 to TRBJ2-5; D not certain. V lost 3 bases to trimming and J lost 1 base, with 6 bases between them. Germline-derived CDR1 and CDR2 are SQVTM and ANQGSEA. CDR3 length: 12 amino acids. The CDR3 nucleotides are TGCAGCGTTGACAGAATCCAAGAGACCCAGTACTTC. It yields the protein CSVDRIQETQYF.

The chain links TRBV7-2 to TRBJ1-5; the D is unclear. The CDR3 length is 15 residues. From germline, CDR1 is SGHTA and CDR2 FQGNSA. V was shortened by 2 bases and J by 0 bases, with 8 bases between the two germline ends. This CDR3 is CASSLSGLSNQPQHF. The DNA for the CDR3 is TGTGCCAGCAGCTTATCTGGCCTTAGCAATCAGCCCCAGCATTTT.

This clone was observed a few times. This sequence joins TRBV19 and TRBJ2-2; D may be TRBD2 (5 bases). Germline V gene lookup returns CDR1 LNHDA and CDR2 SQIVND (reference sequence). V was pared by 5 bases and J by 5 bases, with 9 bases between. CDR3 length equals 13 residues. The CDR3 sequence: CASSSPGTGELFF. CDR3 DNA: TGTGCCAGTAGTTCCCCGGGAACCGGGGAGCTGTTTTTT. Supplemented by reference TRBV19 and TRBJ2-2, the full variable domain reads DGGITQSPKYLFRKEGQNVTLSCEQNLNHDAMYWYRQDPGQGLRLIYYSQIVNDFQKGDIAEGYSVSREKKESFPLTVTSAQKNPTAFYLCASSSPGTGELFFGEGSRLTVL.

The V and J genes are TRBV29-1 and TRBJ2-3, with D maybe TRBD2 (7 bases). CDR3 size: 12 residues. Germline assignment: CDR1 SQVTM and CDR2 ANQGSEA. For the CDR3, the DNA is TGCATCGTAGGGGGGGCAGCTGATACGCAGTATTTT. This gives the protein CIVGGAADTQYF.

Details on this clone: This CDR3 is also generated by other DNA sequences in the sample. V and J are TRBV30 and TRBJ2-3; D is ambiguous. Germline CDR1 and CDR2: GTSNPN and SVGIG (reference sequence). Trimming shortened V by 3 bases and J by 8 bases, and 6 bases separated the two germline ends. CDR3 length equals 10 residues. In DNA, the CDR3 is TGTGCCTGGAGCTCAGGTACGCAGTATTTT. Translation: CAWSSGTQYF.

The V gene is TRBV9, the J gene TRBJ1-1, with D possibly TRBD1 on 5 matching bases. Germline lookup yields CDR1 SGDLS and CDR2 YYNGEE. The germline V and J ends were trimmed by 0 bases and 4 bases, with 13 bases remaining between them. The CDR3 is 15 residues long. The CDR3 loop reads CASSVEGFGGTEAFF. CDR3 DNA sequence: TGTGCCAGCAGCGTAGAAGGGTTCGGGGGCACTGAAGCTTTCTTT. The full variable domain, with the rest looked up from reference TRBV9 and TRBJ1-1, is DSGVTQTPKHLITATGQRVTLRCSPRSGDLSVYWYQQSLDQGLQFLIQYYNGEERAKGNILERFSAQQFPDLHSELNLSSLELGDSALYFCASSVEGFGGTEAFFGQGTRLTVV.

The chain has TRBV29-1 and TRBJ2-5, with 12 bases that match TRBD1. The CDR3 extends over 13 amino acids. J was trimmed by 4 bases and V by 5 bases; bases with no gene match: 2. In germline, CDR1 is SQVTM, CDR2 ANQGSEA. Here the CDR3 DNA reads TGCAGCGTTCCGGGACAGGGGGCAGAGACCCAGTACTTC. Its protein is CSVPGQGAETQYF.

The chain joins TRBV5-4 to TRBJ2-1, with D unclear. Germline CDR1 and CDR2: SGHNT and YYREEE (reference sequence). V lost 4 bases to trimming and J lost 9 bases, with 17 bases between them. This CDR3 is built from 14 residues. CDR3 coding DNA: TGTGCCAGCAGCCAGCCTCCTCGAGGCGGTGAGCAGTTCTTC. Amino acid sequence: CASSQPPRGGEQFF.

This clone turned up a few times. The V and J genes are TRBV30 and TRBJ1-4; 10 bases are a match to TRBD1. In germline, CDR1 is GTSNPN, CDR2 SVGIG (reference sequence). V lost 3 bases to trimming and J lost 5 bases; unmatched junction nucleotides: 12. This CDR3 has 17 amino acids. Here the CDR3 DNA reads TGTGCCTGGAGCGAAACCGGGACAGGGGCCCGAAATGAAAAACTGTTTTTT. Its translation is CAWSETGTGARNEKLFF.

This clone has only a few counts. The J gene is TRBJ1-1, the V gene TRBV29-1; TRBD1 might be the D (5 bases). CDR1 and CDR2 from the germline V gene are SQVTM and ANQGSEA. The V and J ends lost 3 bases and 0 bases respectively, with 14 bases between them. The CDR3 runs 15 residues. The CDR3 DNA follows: TGCAGCGTTGACCTTGGGGCGAGTATGAACACTGAAGCTTTCTTT. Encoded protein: CSVDLGASMNTEAFF.

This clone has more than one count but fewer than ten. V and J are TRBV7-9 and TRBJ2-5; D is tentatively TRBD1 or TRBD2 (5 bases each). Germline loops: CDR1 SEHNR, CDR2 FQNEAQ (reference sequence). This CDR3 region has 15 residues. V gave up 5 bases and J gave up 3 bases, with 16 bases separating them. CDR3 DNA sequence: TGTGCCAGCAGCAGGCGCCGGGACGGAGAAGAGACCCAGTACTTC. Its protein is CASSRRRDGEETQYF.

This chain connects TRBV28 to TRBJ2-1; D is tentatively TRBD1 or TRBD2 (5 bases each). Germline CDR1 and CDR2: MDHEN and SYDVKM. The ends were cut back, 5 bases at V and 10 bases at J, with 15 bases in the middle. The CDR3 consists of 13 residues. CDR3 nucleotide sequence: TGTGCCAGCAGTCCAGTGAGGGGCCGGGAGCAGTTCTTC. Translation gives CASSPVRGREQFF.

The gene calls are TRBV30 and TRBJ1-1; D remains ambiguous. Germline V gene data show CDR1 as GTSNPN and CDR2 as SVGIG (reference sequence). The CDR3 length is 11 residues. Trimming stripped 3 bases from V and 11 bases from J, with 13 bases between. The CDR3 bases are TGTGCCTGGAGATTGGGCAGCGGGGCTTTCTTT. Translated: CAWRLGSGAFF.

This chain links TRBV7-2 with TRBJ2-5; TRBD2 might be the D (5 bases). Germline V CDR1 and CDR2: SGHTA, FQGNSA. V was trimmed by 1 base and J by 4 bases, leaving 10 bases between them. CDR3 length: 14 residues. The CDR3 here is CASSLDRRRETQYF. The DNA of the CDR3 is TGTGCCAGCAGCTTAGACCGGAGGAGAGAGACCCAGTACTTC.

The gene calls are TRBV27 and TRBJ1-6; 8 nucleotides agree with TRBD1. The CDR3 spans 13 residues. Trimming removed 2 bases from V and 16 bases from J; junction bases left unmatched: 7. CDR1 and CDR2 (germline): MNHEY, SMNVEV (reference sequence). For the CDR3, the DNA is TGTGCCAGCAGTTTAAGGGACAGGTTCCTTCTCCACTTT. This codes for CASSLRDRFLLHF.

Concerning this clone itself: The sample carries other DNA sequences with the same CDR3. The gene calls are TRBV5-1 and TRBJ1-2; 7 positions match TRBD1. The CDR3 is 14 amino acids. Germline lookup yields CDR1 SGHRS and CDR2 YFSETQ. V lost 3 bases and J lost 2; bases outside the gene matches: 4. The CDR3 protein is CASSSETGNYGYTF. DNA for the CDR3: TGCGCCAGCAGCTCCGAGACAGGGAACTATGGCTACACCTTC.

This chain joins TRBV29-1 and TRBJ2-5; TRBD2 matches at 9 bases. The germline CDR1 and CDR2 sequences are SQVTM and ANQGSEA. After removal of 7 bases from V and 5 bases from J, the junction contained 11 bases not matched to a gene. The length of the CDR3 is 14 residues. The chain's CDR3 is CSANSGGLGETQYF. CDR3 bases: TGCAGCGCCAACAGCGGGGGGCTCGGGGAGACCCAGTACTTC.

CDR3 coding DNA: TGCGCCAGCAGTCAAAAAGGGGCGAACACTGAAGCTTTCTTT. It encodes CASSQKGANTEAFF. The chain links TRBV23-1 to TRBJ1-1; D is perhaps TRBD1 (5 bases). TRBV23-1 is filed as an ORF, its function uncertain. This CDR3 is 14 amino acids long. Trimming removed 2 bases at V and 1 base at J, with 8 bases between.

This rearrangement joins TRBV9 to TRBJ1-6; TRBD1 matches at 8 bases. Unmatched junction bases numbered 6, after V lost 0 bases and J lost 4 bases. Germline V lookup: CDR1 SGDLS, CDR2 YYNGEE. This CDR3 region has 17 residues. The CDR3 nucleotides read TGTGCCAGCAGCGTAGATGCAGGGGGCTATTATAATTCACCCCTCCACTTT. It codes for CASSVDAGGYYNSPLHF.

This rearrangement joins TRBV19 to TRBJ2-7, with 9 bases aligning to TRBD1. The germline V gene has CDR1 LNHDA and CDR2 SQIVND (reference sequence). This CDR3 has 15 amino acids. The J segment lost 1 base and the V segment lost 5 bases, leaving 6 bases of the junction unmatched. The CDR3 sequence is CASSRTGTGSYEQYF. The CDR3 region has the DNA TGTGCCAGTAGTCGAACCGGGACAGGGTCCTACGAGCAGTACTTC.

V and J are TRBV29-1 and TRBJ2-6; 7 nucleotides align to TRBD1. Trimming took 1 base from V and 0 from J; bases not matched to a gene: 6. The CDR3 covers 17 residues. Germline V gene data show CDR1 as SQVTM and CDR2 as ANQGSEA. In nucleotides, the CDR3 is TGCAGCGTTGAAGGACAGGGCGCCAGCTCTGGGGCCAACGTCCTGACTTTC. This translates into CSVEGQGASSGANVLTF.